These 7 T cell receptor beta chains originate from one sample sequenced in a study of cytomegalovirus exposure and HLA in healthy donors. Primers included in the PCR were 60 Vbeta and 13 Jbeta primers. Only in-frame clones appear in the TCRdb table, and some are missing; sequencing was by immunoSEQ multiplex PCR. Of roughly 120,000 clones listed, 65% to 85% are singletons. Sequenced sample: PBMCs. Every receptor here comes from a woman between 40 and 55 years old in good health and CMV-seropositive.

Regarding this clone: The junction departs from the called germline gene at one end, perhaps through a read error. The chain links TRBV7-2 to TRBJ2-2; D perhaps matches TRBD1 (6 bases). Germline CDR1 is SGHTA and CDR2 is FQGNSA. This CDR3 has 13 residues. This chain's CDR3 is CASSLMSEGGLFF. In nucleotides, the CDR3 is TGTGCCAGCAGCTTAATGTCGGAAGGGGGGCTGTTTTTT. The entire variable domain, with the rest obtained from reference TRBV7-2 and TRBJ2-2, is as follows: GAGVSQSPSNKVTEKGKDVELRCDPISGHTALYWYRQSLGQGLEFLIYFQGNSAPDKSGLPSDRFSAERTGGSVSTLTIQRTQQEDSAVYLCASSLMSEGGLFFGEGSRLTVL.

This chain connects TRBV4-1 to TRBJ2-1; 16 bases map to TRBD2. CDR1 is MGHRA and CDR2 is YSYEKL in the germline V gene. The CDR3 extends over 18 amino acids. V shed 4 bases, J shed 7 bases, and the junction held 10 bases outside the gene matches. The CDR3 loop is CASSPNGTSGRGRNEQFF. CDR3 in DNA: TGCGCCAGCAGCCCGAACGGGACTAGCGGGAGGGGCCGGAATGAGCAGTTCTTC.

The rearrangement joins TRBV4-1 to TRBJ2-1; D is possibly TRBD2 (6 bases). V gave up 5 bases and J gave up 0 bases, with 11 bases separating them. This CDR3 has 15 amino acids. Per germline, CDR1 MGHRA and CDR2 YSYEKL. In DNA form, the CDR3 reads TGCGCCAGCAGCAAGACTAGAATCTCCTACAATGAGCAGTTCTTC. This translates into CASSKTRISYNEQFF.

J is TRBJ1-1 and V is TRBV5-1; tentatively, D is TRBD1 (5 bases). The CDR3 consists of 13 residues. V lost 5 bases and J lost 5, with 13 bases in between. Germline lookup yields CDR1 SGHRS and CDR2 YFSETQ. CDR3 DNA sequence: TGCGCCAGCAGGGTGGAGGGGTGGACTGAAGCTTTCTTT. Translating gives CASRVEGWTEAFF.

V usage is TRBV28 and J usage is TRBJ2-5; 9 bases are a match to TRBD1. Germline trimming cut 5 bases from V and 5 bases from J; bases unmatched to any gene: 9. The CDR3 runs to 15 residues. CDR1 is MDHEN and CDR2 is SYDVKM in the germline V gene. As DNA, the CDR3 is TGTGCCAGCAGTGGTTCCGGGACAGGGCAGGAGACCCAGTACTTC. This gives the protein CASSGSGTGQETQYF.

This sequence joins TRBV5-1 and TRBJ1-6; 7 bases align to TRBD1. The CDR3 length is 15 residues. Germline trimming cut 2 bases from V and 6 bases from J; bases unmatched to any gene: 5. CDR1 and CDR2 from the germline V gene are SGHRS and YFSETQ. The CDR3 DNA reads as TGCGCCAGCAGCTTAACGCGGGACAGTAATTCACCCCTCCACTTT. Residues: CASSLTRDSNSPLHF.

The count of this clone is one. This chain connects TRBV9 to TRBJ2-2; 8 nucleotides line up with TRBD2. The ends lost 0 bases at V and 4 bases at J; junction bases unmatched: 8. The germline V gene encodes CDR1 SGDLS and CDR2 YYNGEE. The length of the CDR3 is 17 residues. DNA of the CDR3: TGTGCCAGCAGCGTAGGAGTAACAGGACTAGCCACCGGGGAGCTGTTTTTT. This gives the protein CASSVGVTGLATGELFF.